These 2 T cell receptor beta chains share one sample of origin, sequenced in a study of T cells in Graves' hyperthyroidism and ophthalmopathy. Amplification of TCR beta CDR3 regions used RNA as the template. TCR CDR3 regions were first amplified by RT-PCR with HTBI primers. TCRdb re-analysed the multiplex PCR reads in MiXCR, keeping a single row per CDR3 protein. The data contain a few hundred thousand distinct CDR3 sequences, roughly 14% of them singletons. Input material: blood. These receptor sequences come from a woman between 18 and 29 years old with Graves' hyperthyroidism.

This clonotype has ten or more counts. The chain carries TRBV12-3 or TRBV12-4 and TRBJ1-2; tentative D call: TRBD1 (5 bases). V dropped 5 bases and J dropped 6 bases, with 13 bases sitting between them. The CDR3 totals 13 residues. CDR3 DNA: TGTGCCAGCAGTCATTACGACAGCGATGGCTACACCTTC. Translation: CASSHYDSDGYTF.

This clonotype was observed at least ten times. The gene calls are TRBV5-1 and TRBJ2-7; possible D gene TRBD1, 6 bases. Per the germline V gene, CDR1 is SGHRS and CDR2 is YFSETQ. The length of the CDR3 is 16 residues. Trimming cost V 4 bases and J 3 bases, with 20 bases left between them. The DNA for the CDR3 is TGCGCCAGCAGCCGAGGGCCGGACAGATTAAGCTACGAGCAGTACTTC. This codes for CASSRGPDRLSYEQYF.